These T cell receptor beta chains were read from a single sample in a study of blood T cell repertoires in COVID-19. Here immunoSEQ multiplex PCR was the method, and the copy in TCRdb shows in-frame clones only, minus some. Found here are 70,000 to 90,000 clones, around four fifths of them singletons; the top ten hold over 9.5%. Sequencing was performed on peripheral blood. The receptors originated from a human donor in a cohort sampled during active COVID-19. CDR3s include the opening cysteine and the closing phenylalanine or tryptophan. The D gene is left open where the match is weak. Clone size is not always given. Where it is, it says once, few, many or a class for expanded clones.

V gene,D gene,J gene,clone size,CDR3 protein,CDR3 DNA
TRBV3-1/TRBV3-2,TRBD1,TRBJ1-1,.,CASSKGQETEAFF,TGTGCCAGCAGCAAGGGACAGGAGACTGAAGCTTTCTTT
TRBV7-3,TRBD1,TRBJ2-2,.,CASSLQGQANTGELFF,TGTGCCAGCAGCTTACAAGGACAGGCGAACACCGGGGAGCTGTTTTTT
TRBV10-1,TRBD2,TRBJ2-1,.,CASSSGTSGVNEQFF,TGCGCCAGCAGTTCCGGGACTAGCGGGGTAAATGAGCAGTTCTTC
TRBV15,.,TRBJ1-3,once,CATSFGRGSGNTIYF,TGTGCCACCAGCTTTGGTAGGGGCTCCGGAAACACCATATATTTT
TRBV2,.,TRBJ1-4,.,CASSEDGVNEKLFF,TGTGCCAGCAGTGAAGACGGGGTTAATGAAAAACTGTTTTTT
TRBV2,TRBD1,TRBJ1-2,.,CASPIGQGAQFYYGYTF,TGTGCCAGCCCCATCGGACAGGGGGCTCAGTTCTACTATGGCTACACCTTC
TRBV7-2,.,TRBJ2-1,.,CASSSQGGGAGNEQFF,TGTGCCAGCAGCTCCCAAGGAGGAGGGGCAGGGAATGAGCAGTTCTTC
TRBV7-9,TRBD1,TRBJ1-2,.,CASSRQGDYGYTF,TGTGCCAGCAGCCGACAGGGGGACTATGGCTACACCTTC
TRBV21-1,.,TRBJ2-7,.,CASSARDMEEYEQYF,TGTGCCAGCAGCGCCCGGGACATGGAGGAATACGAGCAGTACTTC
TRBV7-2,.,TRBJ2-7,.,CASSLDFQNEQYF,TGTGCCAGCAGCTTAGATTTCCAGAACGAGCAGTACTTC
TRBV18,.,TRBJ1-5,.,CASSPGANQPQHF,TGTGCCAGCTCACCGGGAGCCAATCAGCCCCAGCATTTT
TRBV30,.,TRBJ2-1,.,CAWIQQGGGYNEQFF,TGTGCCTGGATTCAACAGGGAGGGGGCTACAATGAGCAGTTCTTC
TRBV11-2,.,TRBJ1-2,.,CASSPLGGGFYGYTF,TGTGCCAGCAGCCCTCTGGGGGGGGGCTTCTATGGCTACACCTTC
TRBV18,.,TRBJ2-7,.,CASSPYRTQGTYEQYF,TGTGCCAGCTCACCCTACAGAACGCAGGGTACCTACGAGCAGTACTTC
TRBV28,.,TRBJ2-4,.,CASSLGGTLRGKNIQYF,TGTGCCAGCAGTTTAGGGGGCACCCTTCGGGGCAAAAACATTCAGTACTTC
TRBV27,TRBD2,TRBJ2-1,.,CASSAPRGGNNEQFF,TGTGCCAGCAGTGCCCCCCGCGGGGGGAACAATGAGCAGTTCTTC
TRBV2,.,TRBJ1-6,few,CASSETGGRSPLHF,TGTGCCAGCAGTGAAACGGGGGGCCGATCACCCCTCCACTTT
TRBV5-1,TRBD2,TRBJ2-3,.,CASSGGDSTDTQYF,TGCGCCAGCAGCGGGGGGGATAGCACAGATACGCAGTATTTT
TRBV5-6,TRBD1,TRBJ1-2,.,CASSPGTVEYGYTF,TGTGCCAGCAGTCCCGGGACAGTTGAATATGGCTACACCTTC
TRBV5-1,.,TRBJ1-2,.,CASSLQGSNYGYTF,TGCGCCAGCAGCTTGCAGGGTTCGAACTATGGCTACACCTTC
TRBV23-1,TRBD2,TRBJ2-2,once,CANFGHSGGPGTGELFF,TGCGCCAACTTCGGTCATAGCGGGGGGCCGGGGACCGGGGAGCTGTTTTTT
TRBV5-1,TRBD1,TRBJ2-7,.,CASSMGPGQGFYEQYF,TGCGCCAGCAGCATGGGCCCGGGACAGGGTTTCTACGAGCAGTACTTC
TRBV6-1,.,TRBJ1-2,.,CASSEPATGNYGYTF,TGTGCCAGCAGTGAACCAGCAACCGGGAACTATGGCTACACCTTC
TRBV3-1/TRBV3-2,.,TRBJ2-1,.,CASSQDRSQKPYNEQFF,TGTGCCAGCAGCCAAGATAGGAGCCAGAAACCTTACAATGAGCAGTTCTTC
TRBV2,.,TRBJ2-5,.,CASSGQGFQETQYF,TGTGCCAGCAGTGGGCAGGGTTTCCAAGAGACCCAGTACTTC
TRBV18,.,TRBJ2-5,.,CASSPGGSETQYF,TGTGCCAGCTCACCAGGAGGTTCAGAGACCCAGTACTTC
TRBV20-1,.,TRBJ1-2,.,CSARDDGYTF,TGCAGTGCTAGAGACGATGGCTACACCTTC
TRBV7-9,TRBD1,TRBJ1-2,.,CASSLEEGQLF,TGTGCCAGCAGCTTAGAAGAGGGACAGCTCTTC
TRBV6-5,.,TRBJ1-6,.,CASTYAGGSPLHF,TGTGCCAGCACGTATGCAGGAGGCTCACCCCTCCACTTT
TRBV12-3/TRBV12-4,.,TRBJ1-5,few,CASSLARDQPQHF,TGTGCCAGCAGTTTAGCGCGGGATCAGCCCCAGCATTTT
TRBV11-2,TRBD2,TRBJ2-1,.,CASSPGLADEQFF,TGTGCCAGCAGCCCGGGACTAGCGGACGAGCAGTTCTTC
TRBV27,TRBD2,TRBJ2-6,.,CASSLGAGAEFRSGANVLTF,TGTGCCAGCAGTTTAGGAGCGGGGGCGGAATTCCGCTCTGGGGCCAACGTCCTGACTTTC
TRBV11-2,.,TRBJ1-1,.,CASSLAGVHTEAFF,TGTGCCAGCAGCTTAGCAGGGGTGCACACTGAAGCTTTCTTT
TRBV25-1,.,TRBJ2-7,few,CASSRGREHYEQYF,TGTGCCAGCAGCCGAGGGCGGGAACACTACGAGCAGTACTTC
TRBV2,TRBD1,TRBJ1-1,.,CASRAPGQGTEAFF,TGTGCCAGCAGAGCTCCGGGACAGGGGACTGAAGCTTTCTTT
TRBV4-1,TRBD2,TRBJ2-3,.,CASSPAGVTDTQYF,TGCGCCAGCAGCCCGGCGGGAGTCACAGATACGCAGTATTTT
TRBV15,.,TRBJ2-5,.,CATSRQYQETQYF,TGTGCCACCAGCAGACAGTACCAAGAGACCCAGTACTTC
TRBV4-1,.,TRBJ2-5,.,CASSQDPSKETQYF,TGCGCCAGCAGCCAAGACCCTAGCAAGGAGACCCAGTACTTC
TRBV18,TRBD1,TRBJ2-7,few,CASSPGQGSYEQYF,TGTGCCAGCTCACCGGGACAGGGGTCCTACGAGCAGTACTTC
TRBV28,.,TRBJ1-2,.,CASSSGTLNYGYTF,TGTGCCAGCAGTTCCGGGACACTTAACTATGGCTACACCTTC
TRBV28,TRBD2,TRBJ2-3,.,CASSLAGSTDTQYF,TGTGCCAGCAGTCTAGCGGGGTCCACAGATACGCAGTATTTT
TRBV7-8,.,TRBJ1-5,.,CASSPYRGGGSNQPQHF,TGTGCCAGCAGCCCCTACCGGGGGGGCGGCAGCAATCAGCCCCAGCATTTT
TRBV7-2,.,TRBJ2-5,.,CASSLFPGETQYF,TGTGCCAGCAGCCTTTTCCCGGGGGAGACCCAGTACTTC
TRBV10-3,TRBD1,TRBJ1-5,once,CAISESTGAAQPQHF,TGTGCCATCAGTGAGTCGACAGGGGCGGCTCAGCCCCAGCATTTT
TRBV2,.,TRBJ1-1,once,CASSEMPGVAFF,TGTGCCAGCAGTGAAATGCCAGGGGTAGCTTTCTTT
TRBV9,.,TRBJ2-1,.,CASSIRAGGDEQFF,TGTGCCAGCAGCATCCGGGCTGGAGGCGATGAGCAGTTCTTC
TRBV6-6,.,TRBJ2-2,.,CASRARLNTGELFF,TGTGCCAGCAGGGCGAGACTGAACACCGGGGAGCTGTTTTTT
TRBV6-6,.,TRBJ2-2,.,CASSYKASGNTGELFF,TGTGCCAGCAGTTACAAGGCTTCAGGGAACACCGGGGAGCTGTTTTTT
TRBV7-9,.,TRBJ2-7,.,CASSLFPSAGYEQYF,TGTGCCAGCAGCTTATTTCCTAGCGCGGGGTACGAGCAGTACTTC
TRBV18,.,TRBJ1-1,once,CASSRATGYTEAFF,TGTGCCAGCTCACGAGCTACGGGGTACACTGAAGCTTTCTTT
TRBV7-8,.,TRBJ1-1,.,CASSLNFFNTEAFF,TGTGCCAGCAGCTTAAACTTCTTTAACACTGAAGCTTTCTTT
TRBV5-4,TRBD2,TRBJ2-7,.,CASSAVGAGEEQYF,TGTGCCAGCAGCGCCGTTGGGGCGGGAGAGGAGCAGTACTTC